These 23 T cell receptor beta chains share one sample of origin, sequenced in a study of T-cell reconstitution after alpha-beta-depleted transplantation in children (dated by TCRdb to the mid-2010s). Library method: PCR. Instrument used: Illumina HiSeq 2500. Molecular barcoding was employed in the preparation of TCR libraries, with unique molecular identifiers being used to normalize TCRbeta repertoire quantification. TCRdb itself trimmed the public reads at Q25 with fastp, ran MiXCR and retained productive beta chains. Every distinct CDR3 protein forms one entry, paired with its most common genes and DNA. The sample table holds more than 300,000 distinct CDR3 sequences, of which 15% to 20% were seen once. The ten largest account for roughly 40% of the sample. What the treatment or condition label conveys for this sample: allogeneic hematopoietic cell transplantation with graft depleted of TCRalphabeta T cells and CD19 B cells.

This specimen consisted of PBMCs, mostly from graft donor cells, obtained 360 days after TCRalphabeta/CD19-depleted stem cell transplant. All receptors come from a male patient aged 2 to 9 who had a stem cell transplant for acute lymphoblastic leukemia, so the T cells may come from the graft donor.

This clonotype was found a few times. The V call is TRBV6-9, the J call TRBJ2-1; perhaps D is TRBD1 or TRBD2 (6 bases each). The CDR3 sequence is 19 residues long. Germline V gives CDR1 MNHGY, CDR2 SVAAGI. Trimming removed 5 bases from V and 4 bases from J, with 27 bases in between. The CDR3 DNA is TGTGCCAGCAGTCGTCGTCCCATCCCCGGTAGGGGGAGGTACAATGAGCAGTTCTTC. Encoded protein: CASSRRPIPGRGRYNEQFF.

This clonotype was counted a few times. The chain uses TRBV29-1 and TRBJ2-1, with 11 bases fitting TRBD2. The CDR3 is made up of 14 amino acids. J gave up 4 bases and V 6 bases, and 5 bases lay outside the gene matches. Looked up from germline, CDR1 is SQVTM and CDR2 is ANQGSEA. CDR3 sequence (DNA): TGCAGCGTAGTGGGGACTAGCGGATACAATGAGCAGTTCTTC. As protein: CSVVGTSGYNEQFF.

This clonotype was found a few times. The chain combines TRBV3-1 with TRBJ2-3; 10 positions agree with TRBD1. This CDR3 spans 14 amino acids. Germline CDR1 is LGHDT and CDR2 is YNNKEL (reference sequence). V was clipped by 7 bases and J by 4 bases; unmatched bases: 5. CDR3 coding DNA: TGTGCCAGCACCCGACAGGGGGCCCCAGATACGCAGTATTTT. Its protein product is CASTRQGAPDTQYF.

Ten or more counts support this clonotype. This chain links TRBV10-3 with TRBJ2-2; possibly TRBD2 for D (5 bases). The V gene lost 8 bases and the J gene lost 4 bases, with 17 bases spanning the gap. Germline CDR1 is ENHRY and CDR2 is SYGVKD. This CDR3 comprises 15 residues. CDR3 bases: TGTGCCATCGCCTCGCTGCGGGTTGGCACCGGGGAGCTGTTTTTT. This codes for CAIASLRVGTGELFF.

There are many counts of this clonotype. The rearrangement links TRBV4-2 to TRBJ2-2; 9 bases match TRBD2. CDR3 length: 16 residues. Per the germline V gene, CDR1 is LGHNA and CDR2 is YNFKEQ. V gave up 0 bases and J gave up 4 bases; unmatched junction bases: 3. The CDR3 loop is CASSQDLGLATGELFF. The CDR3 coding sequence is TGTGCCAGCAGCCAAGATTTGGGACTAGCCACCGGGGAGCTGTTTTTT.

This clonotype showed up just a few times. The rearrangement links TRBV20-1 to TRBJ2-2; D is unclear. V shed 7 bases and J shed 6 bases, with 18 bases lying between them. The CDR3 contains 14 residues. Germline CDR1 DFQATT, CDR2 SNEGSKA (reference sequence). CDR3 in DNA: TGCAGTGTCTCGAAGCCCCTGGGGTCCGGGGAGCTGTTTTTT. It codes for CSVSKPLGSGELFF.

This clonotype turned up a few times. The rearrangement joins TRBV7-6 to TRBJ2-7; D unclear. CDR3 length equals 14 residues. Germline CDR1 reads SGHVS; CDR2 reads FNYEAQ. Deletions cut 5 bases from V and 3 bases from J, with 14 bases between. The CDR3 loop is CASSPGPFNYEQYF. In DNA, the CDR3 is TGTGCCAGCAGCCCCGGACCGTTTAACTACGAGCAGTACTTC.

This chain joins TRBV12-3 or TRBV12-4 and TRBJ2-6, with a tentative D call TRBD1 (6 bases). V was trimmed by 6 bases and J by 0 bases, leaving 15 bases between them. The CDR3 consists of 17 residues. The CDR3 here is CASSLQGPNSGANVLTF. The CDR3 DNA reads TGTGCCAGCAGCTTACAGGGACCAAACTCTGGGGCCAACGTCCTGACTTTC.

The table lists this clonotype with many counts. The chain carries TRBV4-1 and TRBJ2-1, with TRBD2 as a possible D gene (6 bases). The germline gives CDR1 MGHRA, CDR2 YSYEKL. The V end lost 1 base, the J end lost 4 bases, and 11 bases lay between the germline ends. This CDR3 contains 15 residues. CDR3: CASSQVREAYNEQFF. The DNA for the CDR3 is TGCGCCAGCAGCCAAGTAAGGGAGGCTTACAATGAGCAGTTCTTC.

This clonotype was seen a few times. The rearrangement uses TRBV29-1 and TRBJ2-5, with D perhaps being TRBD1 or TRBD2 (6 bases each). Germline V CDR1 and CDR2: SQVTM, ANQGSEA. The ends were cut back, 0 bases at V and 5 bases at J, with 22 bases in the middle. The CDR3 runs to 17 residues. In DNA form, the CDR3 reads TGCAGCGTTGAAGATATAGCCGCGACAGGAGGGGGGGAGACCCAGTACTTC. Protein sequence: CSVEDIAATGGGETQYF.

A single count supports this clonotype. The rearrangement links TRBV7-9 to TRBJ2-2; no clear D. V lost 6 bases, J lost 0 bases, and 11 bases lay in between. CDR3 length: 15 residues. The germline V gene has CDR1 SEHNR and CDR2 FQNEAQ (reference sequence). The CDR3 bases are TGTGCCAGCAGGCGGCGACCAGCGAACACCGGGGAGCTGTTTTTT. Encoded protein: CASRRRPANTGELFF.

The sample holds a few counts of this clonotype. CDR3 sequence reads: CASSRAGYGYTF. The DNA for the CDR3 is TGTGCCAGCAGCCGAGCAGGGTATGGCTACACCTTC. The gene calls are TRBV9 and TRBJ1-2, with D possibly TRBD1 on 5 matching bases. This CDR3 comprises 12 residues. Trimming removed 4 bases at V and 5 bases at J, with 9 bases between. The germline V gene has CDR1 SGDLS and CDR2 YYNGEE.

This clonotype appeared many times. J is TRBJ2-7 and V is TRBV12-3 or TRBV12-4; TRBD1 matches 11 bases. V shed 7 bases and J 2 bases; nucleotides not matched to a gene: 4. The CDR3 extends over 14 amino acids. The DNA of the CDR3 is TGTGCCAGCACTCTGGGACAGGGGGCCTACGAGCAGTACTTC. Translating gives CASTLGQGAYEQYF.

This clonotype was found a few times. The J gene is TRBJ2-1, the V gene TRBV28; 9 bases are a match to TRBD1. The V segment lost 4 bases and the J segment 8 bases; nucleotides outside the gene matches: 12. Per the germline V gene, CDR1 is MDHEN and CDR2 is SYDVKM. The CDR3 consists of 16 residues. The CDR3 is CASSSPRRDRAYEQFF. Written as DNA, the CDR3 is TGTGCCAGCAGTTCCCCCCGGCGGGACAGGGCCTATGAGCAGTTCTTC.

This clonotype was seen repeatedly, ten times or more. The CDR3 loop is CASSQDGAPINEQFF. The CDR3, as DNA: TGCGCCAGCAGCCAAGACGGCGCGCCGATCAATGAGCAGTTCTTC. The V gene is TRBV4-3, the J gene TRBJ2-1; D not resolved. Trimming removed 0 bases at V and 6 bases at J, with 12 bases between. CDR3 length equals 15 residues. CDR1 and CDR2 (germline): LGHNA, YSLEER.

This clonotype was picked up a small number of times. The chain uses TRBV29-1 and TRBJ2-1; 12 bases line up with TRBD2. The germline CDR1 and CDR2 sequences are SQVTM and ANQGSEA. Trimming cost V 5 bases and J 4 bases; bases outside gene matches: 6. CDR3 length: 15 residues. Written as DNA, the CDR3 is TGCAGCGTTTGCCAGGGGACTAGCGGGTACAATGAGCAGTTCTTC. Amino acids: CSVCQGTSGYNEQFF.

The sample holds many counts of this clonotype. The chain carries TRBV10-3 and TRBJ2-3, with TRBD1 as a possible D gene (5 bases). The CDR3 has 16 amino acids. The ends were cut back, 5 bases at V and 0 bases at J, with 15 bases in the middle. Germline loops: CDR1 ENHRY, CDR2 SYGVKD. As DNA, the CDR3 is TGTGCCATCAGTCCCTTTAAGGGGTCTAGCACAGATACGCAGTATTTT. Protein product: CAISPFKGSSTDTQYF.

This clonotype was recorded a few times. J is TRBJ2-4 and V is TRBV20-1, with D tentatively TRBD2 (5 bases). The germline gives CDR1 DFQATT, CDR2 SNEGSKA (reference sequence). CDR3 length: 16 amino acids. V lost 0 bases to trimming and J lost 0 bases, with 12 bases between them. The CDR3: CSARDIATLAKNIQYF. CDR3 coding DNA: TGCAGTGCTAGAGATATAGCGACGCTAGCCAAAAACATTCAGTACTTC.

This clonotype has at least ten counts. The V gene is TRBV5-1, the J gene TRBJ1-2; possible D gene TRBD1, 6 bases. The CDR3 is 15 amino acids. The V gene lost 4 bases and the J gene lost 4 bases, with 17 bases spanning the gap. In germline, CDR1 is SGHRS, CDR2 YFSETQ. CDR3 region: CASSPQQGTAYGYTF. DNA of the CDR3: TGCGCCAGCAGCCCACAACAGGGAACGGCCTATGGCTACACCTTC. The full variable domain, its missing parts supplied by reference TRBV5-1 and TRBJ1-2, is KAGVTQTPRYLIKTRGQQVTLSCSPISGHRSVSWYQQTPGQGLQFLFEYFSETQRNKGNFPGRFSGRQFSNSRSEMNVSTLELGDSALYLCASSPQQGTAYGYTFGSGTRLTVV.

This chain links TRBV28 with TRBJ2-6, with D possibly matching TRBD1 (6 bases). Germline CDR1 reads MDHEN; CDR2 reads SYDVKM. This CDR3 comprises 17 residues. V was clipped by 5 bases and J by 2 bases, with 16 bases between them. CDR3 nucleotide sequence: TGTGCCAGCAGTCCTTCGTGGCCAGGGGCTGGGGCCAACGTCCTGACTTTC. Protein sequence: CASSPSWPGAGANVLTF.

The chain is built from TRBV4-3 and TRBJ2-1; TRBD2 agrees at 9 bases. Per germline, CDR1 LGHNA and CDR2 YSLEER. The length of the CDR3 is 16 residues. The junction had 10 bases not matched to a gene; V was cut back by 1 base and J by 9 bases. The CDR3 DNA sequence: TGCGCCAGCAGCCAAGCCCCCGCGGGAGGGCGCGGTGAGCAGTTCTTC. Translation: CASSQAPAGGRGEQFF.

A single count supports this clonotype. The chain joins TRBV20-1 to TRBJ1-1; 7 positions agree with TRBD1. The CDR3 consists of 15 residues. V lost 0 bases and J lost 1; bases outside the gene matches: 5. Germline-derived CDR1 and CDR2 are DFQATT and SNEGSKA (reference sequence). DNA of the CDR3: TGCAGTGCTAGAGATTGGGACAGAGGGAACACTGAAGCTTTCTTT. This gives the protein CSARDWDRGNTEAFF.

Turning to this clonotype: A much larger clone lies one base from this, so it may be a read error. The chain has TRBV6-1 and TRBJ2-3; 10 positions agree with TRBD2. CDR3 length: 15 amino acids. Germline V CDR1 and CDR2: MNHNS, SASEGT. The CDR3 nucleotides read TGTGCCAGCAAGGATCTAGCGGGAGTAGCAGATGCGCAGTATTTT. Translated: CASKDLAGVADAQYF.